The 23 T cell receptor beta chains listed next were all sequenced from one sample in a study of shared T cell receptors in the human thymus. Some clones are missing from TCRdb's copy, which holds only in-frame ones; the method was immunoSEQ multiplex PCR. Here the sample spans 700,000 or so clones, roughly 85% being singletons. These data are also associated with another study on human thymus T cells.

The sample consisted of thymocytes. The receptors here all came from a girl younger than two with a congenital heart defect.

The V call is TRBV28, the J call TRBJ1-2; 8 bases map to TRBD1. CDR3 size: 16 residues. The V and J ends lost 3 bases and 7 bases, in that order; junction bases with no gene match: 13. Germline V gene data show CDR1 as MDHEN and CDR2 as SYDVKM. For the CDR3, the DNA is TGTGCCAGCAGTTTGGCCAGGCCGGGACAGGTCTGTGGCTACACCTTC. It specifies CASSLARPGQVCGYTF.

This clone turned up a few times. This sequence joins TRBV5-1 and TRBJ1-5; no firm D call. The V gene's germline CDR1 is SGHRS and CDR2 YFSETQ. The CDR3 covers 14 residues. The V and J ends lost 1 base and 4 bases respectively, with 9 bases between them. The CDR3 DNA reads as TGCGCCAGCAGCTTGTCAGGCGTTAATCAGCCCCAGCATTTT. Its translation: CASSLSGVNQPQHF.

This rearrangement joins TRBV6-6 to TRBJ1-1, with D perhaps TRBD1 (6 bases). Trimming shortened V by 5 bases and J by 1 base, and 8 bases separated the two germline ends. The CDR3 covers 13 residues. Germline loops: CDR1 MNHNY, CDR2 SVGAGI (reference sequence). CDR3 sequence reads: CASSRGQNTEAFF. The DNA of the CDR3 is TGTGCCAGCAGTCGGGGACAGAACACTGAAGCTTTCTTT.

V is TRBV9 and J is TRBJ1-1; possible D gene TRBD1, 6 bases. CDR3 size: 18 residues. Per the germline V gene, CDR1 is SGDLS and CDR2 is YYNGEE. V gave up 3 bases and J gave up 6 bases, with 27 bases separating them. The CDR3 bases are TGTGCCAGCAGCGCGAGGCGAACTTGGACAGAGGAGGACCCTGAAGCTTTCTTT. Translation: CASSARRTWTEEDPEAFF.

The chain joins TRBV6-5 to TRBJ2-3; 10 bases agree with TRBD2. CDR3 length: 15 amino acids. Germline values: CDR1 MNHEY, CDR2 SVGAGI. The V gene end was trimmed by 5 bases and the J gene end by 1 base; junction bases not matched to a gene: 3. CDR3 sequence (DNA): TGTGCCAGCAGTCCTCTAGCGGGGGGCACAGATACGCAGTATTTT. It specifies CASSPLAGGTDTQYF.

V gene TRBV4-2 combines with J gene TRBJ1-4; D gene unclear. The CDR3 is 13 residues long. Germline V gene lookup returns CDR1 LGHNA and CDR2 YNFKEQ. Trimming took off 0 bases at V and 3 bases at J, with 2 bases between the two ends. This chain's CDR3 is CASSQDANEKLFF. The CDR3 DNA follows: TGTGCCAGCAGCCAAGACGCTAATGAAAAACTGTTTTTT.

The chain uses TRBV4-1 and TRBJ1-2; perhaps TRBD1 as D (6 bases). This CDR3 has 19 residues. Deletions cut 1 base from V and 1 base from J, with 22 bases between. Per the germline V gene, CDR1 is MGHRA and CDR2 is YSYEKL. CDR3 sequence (DNA): TGCGCCAGCAGCCAAGGAGAGGGGGAGGGGCGCGAGGATAACTATGGCTACACCTTC. It translates to CASSQGEGEGREDNYGYTF.

As regards this clone: An end of the junction differs from the germline gene, which may be a read error. The V call is TRBV5-1, the J call TRBJ2-7; tentatively, D is TRBD2 (6 bases). CDR1 and CDR2 (germline): SGHRS, YFSETQ. The CDR3 extends over 16 amino acids. CDR3 DNA sequence: TGCGCCAGCAGCCGAATCCCGGGACTCAGCTCCTACGACCAGTACTTC. Translated: CASSRIPGLSSYDQYF. Looking up the rest from reference TRBV5-1 and TRBJ2-7 gives the full variable domain: KAGVTQTPRYLIKTRGQQVTLSCSPISGHRSVSWYQQTPGQGLQFLFEYFSETQRNKGNFPGRFSGRQFSNSRSEMNVSTLELGDSALYLCASSRIPGLSSYDQYFGPGTRLTVT.

This clone was observed once. The chain uses TRBV6-4 and TRBJ1-5, with D maybe TRBD1 (5 bases). Germline V lookup: CDR1 MRHNA, CDR2 SNTAGT. This CDR3 has 22 amino acids. The germline V and J ends were trimmed by 2 bases and 1 base, with 30 bases remaining between them. The CDR3 nucleotides read TGTGCCAGCAGTGACGACTGGCCCGAAGATCGAGCGAGGGGAGGAAGCAATCAGCCCCAGCATTTT. It is translated as CASSDDWPEDRARGGSNQPQHF.

This clone was seen only a few times. The genes are TRBV27 and TRBJ1-1; D is possibly TRBD1 (6 bases). V shed 6 bases and J shed 2 bases, with 19 bases lying between them. CDR1 and CDR2 from the germline V gene are MNHEY and SMNVEV (reference sequence). This CDR3 contains 16 residues. The CDR3 DNA reads TGTGCCAGCAGCCCTGACGGACAGAAAACTAACACTGAAGCTTTCTTT. This translates into CASSPDGQKTNTEAFF.

The V gene is TRBV9, the J gene TRBJ1-1, with D uncertain. Trimming shortened V by 4 bases and J by 6 bases, and 19 bases separated the two germline ends. Germline V lookup: CDR1 SGDLS, CDR2 YYNGEE. This CDR3 region has 15 residues. CDR3 sequence (DNA): TGTGCCAGCAGCCCATCCCCTACAGTACCGCCTGAAGCTTTCTTT. Residues: CASSPSPTVPPEAFF.

The J gene is TRBJ2-7, the V gene TRBV6-5, with a possible D match to TRBD1 (6 bases). From germline, CDR1 is MNHEY and CDR2 SVGAGI. V lost 0 bases and J lost 4, with 16 bases in between. This CDR3 contains 16 residues. In nucleotides, the CDR3 is TGTGCCAGCAGTTACTCCGGGACAACCACTTTTTACGAGCAGTACTTC. The encoded protein is CASSYSGTTTFYEQYF.

The table lists this clone with a count of one. The J gene is TRBJ2-5, the V gene TRBV27, with D perhaps matching TRBD2 (7 bases). The assigned J gene may be wrong: the sequence end matches TRBJ2-7 better. CDR3 length: 16 amino acids. Germline CDR1 is MNHEY and CDR2 is SMNVEV (reference sequence). The CDR3 here is CASSLSEGGQRYEQYF. The CDR3 DNA sequence: TGTGCCAGCAGTTTATCGGAGGGGGGGCAGAGGTACGAGCAGTACTTC.

The count of this clone is one. The CDR3 bases are TGTGCCAGCAGTTTACCGGGGAAAGAGACCCAGTACTTC. Translated: CASSLPGKETQYF. This chain links TRBV27 with TRBJ2-5; tentative D call: TRBD2 (5 bases). Trimming stripped 2 bases from V and 3 bases from J, with 7 bases between. Germline assignment: CDR1 MNHEY and CDR2 SMNVEV (reference sequence). This CDR3 is built from 13 residues.

The V gene is TRBV4-3, the J gene TRBJ2-7, with 9 positions matching TRBD1. The germline V gene has CDR1 LGHNA and CDR2 YSLEER. Losses at the gene ends were 0 bases for V and 3 bases for J; bases not matched to a gene: 12. The CDR3 consists of 18 residues. The CDR3 DNA reads TGCGCCAGCAGCCAAGATTCTTTCAGGGGACAGGGATTCTACGAGCAGTACTTC. Translating gives CASSQDSFRGQGFYEQYF.

V is TRBV7-8 and J is TRBJ1-2, with a tentative D call TRBD1 (6 bases). The CDR3 runs 15 residues. Germline CDR1 SGHVS, CDR2 FQNEAQ. Trimming removed 1 base at V and 8 bases at J, with 17 bases between. The CDR3 loop reads CASSLVRAGDGGYTF. As DNA, the CDR3 is TGTGCCAGCAGCTTAGTTCGGGCAGGGGATGGGGGCTACACCTTC.

The CDR3 sequence: CASSYLLNSPLHF. The CDR3 DNA reads TGTGCCAGCAGTTACTTGTTAAATTCACCCCTCCACTTT. This chain connects TRBV6-5 to TRBJ1-6; D ambiguous. CDR1 is MNHEY, CDR2 SVGAGI, per germline. The germline V and J ends were trimmed by 1 base and 7 bases, with 5 bases remaining between them. CDR3 length: 13 residues.

There are a few counts of this clone. The chain links TRBV28 to TRBJ2-7, with D possibly being TRBD2 (6 bases). The CDR3 sequence is 10 residues long. Trimming took 7 bases from V and 6 from J, leaving 7 bases between them. CDR1 MDHEN and CDR2 SYDVKM come from the germline V gene. The CDR3 region is CASNGGEQYF. Written as DNA, the CDR3 is TGTGCCAGCAACGGGGGCGAGCAGTACTTC.

The chain recombines TRBV18 with TRBJ1-3; D is unresolved. Germline-derived CDR1 and CDR2 are KGHSH and LQKENI. Trimming took off 1 base at V and 0 bases at J, with 10 bases between the two ends. CDR3 size: 16 residues. The CDR3 DNA sequence: TGTGCCAGCTCACCACAGGAGGCCAACTCTGGAAACACCATATATTTT. Translation gives CASSPQEANSGNTIYF.

The J gene is TRBJ2-3, the V gene TRBV7-6, with a possible D match to TRBD2 (6 bases). Germline V gene data show CDR1 as SGHVS and CDR2 as FNYEAQ. This CDR3 has 16 residues. V lost 3 bases and J lost 0, with 13 bases in between. CDR3 sequence reads: CASSFPAGTSTDTQYF. The CDR3 DNA sequence: TGTGCCAGCAGCTTTCCGGCGGGGACGAGCACAGATACGCAGTATTTT.

The V gene is TRBV29-1, the J gene TRBJ2-3, with 11 bases aligning to TRBD2. Trimming removed 6 bases from V and 5 bases from J; junction bases left unmatched: 7. Germline V gene sequence: CDR1 SQVTM, CDR2 ANQGSEA. This CDR3 has 14 amino acids. CDR3 nucleotides: TGCAGCGTCGTAGCGGGGGGGCGGGGAGATACGCAGTATTTT. Encoded protein: CSVVAGGRGDTQYF.

The chain recombines TRBV6-1 with TRBJ1-5, with D possibly TRBD1 on 6 matching bases. Between the trimmed V and J ends, which lost 7 bases and 6 bases, there was a span of 16 bases. CDR1 and CDR2 (germline): MNHNS, SASEGT. The CDR3 length is 14 residues. The CDR3 nucleotides read TGTGCCAGCACTTGCGCAGGGGAGTTTCAGCCCCAGCATTTT. Protein sequence: CASTCAGEFQPQHF.

The chain is built from TRBV27 and TRBJ1-1; 7 bases match TRBD1. With V trimmed by 5 bases and J by 3 bases, 12 bases remained unmatched. The CDR3 is 16 amino acids. CDR1 and CDR2 from the germline V gene are MNHEY and SMNVEV (reference sequence). In DNA form, the CDR3 reads TGTGCCAGCAGTCCCGACAGGGCCTCCTGGTACACTGAAGCTTTCTTT. Amino acid sequence: CASSPDRASWYTEAFF.